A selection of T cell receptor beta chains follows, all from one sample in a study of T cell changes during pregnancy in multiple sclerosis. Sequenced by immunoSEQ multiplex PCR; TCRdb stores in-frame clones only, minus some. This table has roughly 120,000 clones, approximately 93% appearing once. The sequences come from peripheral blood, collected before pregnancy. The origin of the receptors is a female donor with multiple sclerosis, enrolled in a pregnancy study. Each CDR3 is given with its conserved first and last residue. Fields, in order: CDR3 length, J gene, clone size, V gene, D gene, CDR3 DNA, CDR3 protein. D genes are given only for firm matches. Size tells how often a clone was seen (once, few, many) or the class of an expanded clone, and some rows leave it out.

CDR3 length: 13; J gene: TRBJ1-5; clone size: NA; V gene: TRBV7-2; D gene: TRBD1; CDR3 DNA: TGTGCCAGCAGCCGGGACAGGGTTCAGCCCCAGCATTTT; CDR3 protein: CASSRDRVQPQHF
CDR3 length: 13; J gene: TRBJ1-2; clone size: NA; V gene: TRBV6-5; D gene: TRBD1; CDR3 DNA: TGTGCCAGCAGTTACTCGATTGACAGGGCCTACACCTTC; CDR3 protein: CASSYSIDRAYTF
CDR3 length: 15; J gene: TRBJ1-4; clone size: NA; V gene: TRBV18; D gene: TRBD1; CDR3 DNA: TGTGCCAGCTCAGAGACAGGGGCGGCTAATGAAAAACTGTTTTTT; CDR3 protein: CASSETGAANEKLFF
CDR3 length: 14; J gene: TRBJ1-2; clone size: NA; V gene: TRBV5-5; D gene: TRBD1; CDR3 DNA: TGTGCCAGCAGCGTAACTACAGGGGACTATGGCTACACCTTC; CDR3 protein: CASSVTTGDYGYTF
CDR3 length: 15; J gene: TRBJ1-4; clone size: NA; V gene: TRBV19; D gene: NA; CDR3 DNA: TGTGCCAGTAGTGAAACCTGGGGCGCTAATGAAAAACTGTTTTTT; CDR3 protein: CASSETWGANEKLFF
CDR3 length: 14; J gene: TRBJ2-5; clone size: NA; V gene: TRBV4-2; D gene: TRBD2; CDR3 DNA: TGTGCCAGCAGCCCGGGGGGGGAAGGAGAGACCCAGTACTTC; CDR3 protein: CASSPGGEGETQYF
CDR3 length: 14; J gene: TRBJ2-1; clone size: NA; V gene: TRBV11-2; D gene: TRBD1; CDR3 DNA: TGTGCCAGCAGCTTTCGACAGGGGGGGGGTGGCGAGTTCTTC; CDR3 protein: CASSFRQGGGGEFF
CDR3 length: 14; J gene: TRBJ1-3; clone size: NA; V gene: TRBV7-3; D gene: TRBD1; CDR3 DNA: TGTGCCAGCAGCGAAACAGGGGCTGAAAACACCATATATTTT; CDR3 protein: CASSETGAENTIYF
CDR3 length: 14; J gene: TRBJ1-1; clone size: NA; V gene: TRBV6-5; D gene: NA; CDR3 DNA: TGTGCCAGCAGTCAATCCAGGGGCTACACTGAAGCTTTCTTT; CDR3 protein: CASSQSRGYTEAFF
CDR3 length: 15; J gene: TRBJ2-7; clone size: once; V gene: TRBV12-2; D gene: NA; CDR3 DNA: TGTGCAAGTCGACCTCCTCACAGGATAGCCTACGAGCAGTACTTC; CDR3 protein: CASRPPHRIAYEQYF
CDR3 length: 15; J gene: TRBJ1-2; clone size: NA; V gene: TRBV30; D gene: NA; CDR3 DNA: TGTGCCCGACGAAGTGGGCCTCCGATGGAATATGGCTACACCTTC; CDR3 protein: CARRSGPPMEYGYTF
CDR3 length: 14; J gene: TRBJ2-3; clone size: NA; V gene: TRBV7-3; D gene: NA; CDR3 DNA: TGTGCCAGCAGCTTAGGTGCTACCTCAGATACGCAGTATTTT; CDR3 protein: CASSLGATSDTQYF
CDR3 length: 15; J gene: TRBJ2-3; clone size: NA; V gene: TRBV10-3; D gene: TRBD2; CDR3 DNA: TGTGCCATCAGTGCGAGCGGGAGCACGACAGATACGCAGTATTTT; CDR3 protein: CAISASGSTTDTQYF
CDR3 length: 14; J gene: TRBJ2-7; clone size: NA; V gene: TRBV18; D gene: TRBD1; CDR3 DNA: TGTGCCAGCTCAGCGGACAGGGAGGTCTACGAGCAGTACTTC; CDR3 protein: CASSADREVYEQYF
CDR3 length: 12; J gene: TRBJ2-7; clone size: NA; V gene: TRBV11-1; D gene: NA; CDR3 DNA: TGTGCCAGCAGCCCGGACAACTACGAGCAGTACTTC; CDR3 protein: CASSPDNYEQYF
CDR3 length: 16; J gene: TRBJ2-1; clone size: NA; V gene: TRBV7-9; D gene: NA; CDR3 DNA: TGTGCCAGCAGCATCCCCAGGGCCCCGTCCTACAATGAGCAGTTCTTC; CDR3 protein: CASSIPRAPSYNEQFF
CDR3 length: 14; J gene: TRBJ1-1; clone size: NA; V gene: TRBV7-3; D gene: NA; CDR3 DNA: TGTGCCAGCAGCTTAGGGCCAGGGGAAACTGAAGCTTTCTTT; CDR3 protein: CASSLGPGETEAFF
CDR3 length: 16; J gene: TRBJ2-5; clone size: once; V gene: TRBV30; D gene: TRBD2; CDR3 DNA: TGTGCCTTCCTCACACCTAGACTAGCGGGAGCAAAGACCCAGTACTTC; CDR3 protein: CAFLTPRLAGAKTQYF
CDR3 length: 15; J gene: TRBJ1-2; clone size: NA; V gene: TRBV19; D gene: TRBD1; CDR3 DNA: TGTGCCAGTAGTCCCCGACAGGGGGCGGACTATGGCTACACCTTC; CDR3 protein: CASSPRQGADYGYTF
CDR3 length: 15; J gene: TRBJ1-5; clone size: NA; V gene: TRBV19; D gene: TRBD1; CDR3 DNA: TGTGCCAGTACCACCCAAGACAGGGGTAATCAGCCCCAGCATTTT; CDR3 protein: CASTTQDRGNQPQHF
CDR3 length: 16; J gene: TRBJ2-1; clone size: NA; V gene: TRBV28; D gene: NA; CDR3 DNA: TGTGCCAGCAGTTTTGGTCTGGGAGCCTTCGGCAATGAGCAGTTCTTC; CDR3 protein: CASSFGLGAFGNEQFF
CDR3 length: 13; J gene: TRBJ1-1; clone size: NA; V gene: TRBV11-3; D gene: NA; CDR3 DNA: TGTGCCAGCAGCCCACAGGGAGGGGCAAAAGCTTTCTTT; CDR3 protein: CASSPQGGAKAFF
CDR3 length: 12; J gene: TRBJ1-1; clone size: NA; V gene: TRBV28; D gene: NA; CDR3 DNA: TGTGCCAGCAGTTTGAGAAACGGGGTAGCTTTCTTT; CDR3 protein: CASSLRNGVAFF
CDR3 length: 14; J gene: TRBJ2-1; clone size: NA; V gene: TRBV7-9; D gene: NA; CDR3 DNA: TGTGCCAGCAGCTTAGTTCAGCGGCGGGAAGAGCAGTTCTTC; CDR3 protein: CASSLVQRREEQFF
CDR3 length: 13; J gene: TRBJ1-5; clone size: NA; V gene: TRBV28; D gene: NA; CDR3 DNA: TGTGCCAGCAGTTTTGGTCCGAGTCAGCCCCAGCATTTT; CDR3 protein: CASSFGPSQPQHF
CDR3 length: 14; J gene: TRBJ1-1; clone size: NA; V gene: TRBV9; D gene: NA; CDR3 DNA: TGTGCCAGCAGCGACGGCCGGCGGGACACTGAAGCTTTCTTT; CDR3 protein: CASSDGRRDTEAFF
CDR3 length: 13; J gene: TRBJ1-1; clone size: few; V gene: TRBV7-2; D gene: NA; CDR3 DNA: TGTGCCAGCAGCGACAGCCTTAACACTGAAGCTTTCTTT; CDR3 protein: CASSDSLNTEAFF
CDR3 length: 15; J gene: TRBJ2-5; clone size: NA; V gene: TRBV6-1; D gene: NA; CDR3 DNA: TGTGCCAGCAGTGAAGCGGGAGGGGGCCAAGAGACCCAGTACTTC; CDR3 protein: CASSEAGGGQETQYF
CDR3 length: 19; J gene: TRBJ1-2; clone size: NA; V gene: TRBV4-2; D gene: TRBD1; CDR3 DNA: TGTGCCAGCAGCCAAGACGGGACAGAGATTGAGGTTGCTAACTATGGCTACACCTTC; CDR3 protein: CASSQDGTEIEVANYGYTF
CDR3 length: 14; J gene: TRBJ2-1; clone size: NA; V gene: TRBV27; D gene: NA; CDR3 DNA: TGTGCCAGCAAGGTAGGGGACACCTACAATGAGCAGTTCTTC; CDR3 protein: CASKVGDTYNEQFF
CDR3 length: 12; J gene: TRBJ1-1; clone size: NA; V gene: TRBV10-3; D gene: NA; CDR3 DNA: TGTGCCATCAGTAGGGGGGGGGCTGAAGCTTTCTTT; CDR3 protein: CAISRGGAEAFF
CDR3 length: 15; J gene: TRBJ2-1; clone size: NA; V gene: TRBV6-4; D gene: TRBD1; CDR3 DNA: TGTGCCAGCAGTCCCGGACAGGGGGCTGTGGATGAGCAGTTCTTC; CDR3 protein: CASSPGQGAVDEQFF
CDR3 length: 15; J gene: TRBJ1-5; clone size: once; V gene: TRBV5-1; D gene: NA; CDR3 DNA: TGCGCCAGCAGCACGGACGGGGTTTGCAATCAGCCCCAGCATTTT; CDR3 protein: CASSTDGVCNQPQHF
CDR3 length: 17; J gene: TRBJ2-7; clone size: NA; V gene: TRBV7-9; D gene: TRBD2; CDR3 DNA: TGTGCCAGCAGTCATGACCCCGGGACTAGCGGTTCCTACGAGCAGTACTTC; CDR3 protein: CASSHDPGTSGSYEQYF
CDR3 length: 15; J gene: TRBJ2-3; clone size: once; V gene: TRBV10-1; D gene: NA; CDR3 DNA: TGCGCCAGCAGTGAGGCCTTCGGGGGCACAGATACGCAGTATTTT; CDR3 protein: CASSEAFGGTDTQYF
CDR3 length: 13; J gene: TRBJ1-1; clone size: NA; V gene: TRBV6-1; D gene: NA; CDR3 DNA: TGTGCCAGCAGTCACAGGGTTAACACTGAAGCTTTCTTT; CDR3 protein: CASSHRVNTEAFF
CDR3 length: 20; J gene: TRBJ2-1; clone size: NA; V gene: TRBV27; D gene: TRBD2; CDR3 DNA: TGTGCCAGCAGTCCCCGATGGACTAGCGGGAGTTTCCCCTCCTACAATGAGCAGTTCTTC; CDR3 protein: CASSPRWTSGSFPSYNEQFF
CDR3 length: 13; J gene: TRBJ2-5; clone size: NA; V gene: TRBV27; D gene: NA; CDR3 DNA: TGTGCCAGCAGTTTGAGGCAGGAGGGGACCCAGTACTTC; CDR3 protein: CASSLRQEGTQYF
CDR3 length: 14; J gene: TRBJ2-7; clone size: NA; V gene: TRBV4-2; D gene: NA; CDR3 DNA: TGTGCCAGCAGCCAAGGAGGTCTCCCCTACGAGCAGTACTTC; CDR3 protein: CASSQGGLPYEQYF
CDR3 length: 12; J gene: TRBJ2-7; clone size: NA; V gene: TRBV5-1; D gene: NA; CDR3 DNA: TGCGCCAGCAGCCCGGGGACCTACGAGCAGTACTTC; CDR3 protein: CASSPGTYEQYF
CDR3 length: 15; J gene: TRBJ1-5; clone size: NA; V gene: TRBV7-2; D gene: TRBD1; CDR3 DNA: TGTGCCAGCAGCTGGGGACAGCTTTACAATCAGCCCCAGCATTTT; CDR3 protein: CASSWGQLYNQPQHF
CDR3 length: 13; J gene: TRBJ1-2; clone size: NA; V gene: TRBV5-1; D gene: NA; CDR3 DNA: TGCGCCAGCAGCACTCCTTTGGGCGGGGGCTACACCTTC; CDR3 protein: CASSTPLGGGYTF
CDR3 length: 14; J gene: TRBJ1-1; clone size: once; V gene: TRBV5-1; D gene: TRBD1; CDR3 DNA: TGCGCCAGCTCACCGGAGGGGGCTGGCACTGAAGCTTTCTTT; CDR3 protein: CASSPEGAGTEAFF
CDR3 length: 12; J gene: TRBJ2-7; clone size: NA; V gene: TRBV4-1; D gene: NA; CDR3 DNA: TGCGCCAGCAGCCAAAGTGGGGCCGAGCAGTACTTC; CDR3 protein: CASSQSGAEQYF
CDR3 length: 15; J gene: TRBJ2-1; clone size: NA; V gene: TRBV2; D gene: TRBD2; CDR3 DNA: TGTGCCAGCAGGGTAGCGGGAGGGGGTTACAATGAGCAGTTCTTC; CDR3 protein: CASRVAGGGYNEQFF
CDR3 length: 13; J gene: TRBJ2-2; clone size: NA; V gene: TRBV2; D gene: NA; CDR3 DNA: TGTGCCAGCAGCCTCGGAGGGCCCGGGGAGCTGTTTTTT; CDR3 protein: CASSLGGPGELFF
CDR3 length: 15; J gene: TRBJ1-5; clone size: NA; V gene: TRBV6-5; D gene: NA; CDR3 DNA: TGTGCCAGCAGTTACCGGACATGGGGCAATCAGCCCCAGCATTTT; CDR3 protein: CASSYRTWGNQPQHF
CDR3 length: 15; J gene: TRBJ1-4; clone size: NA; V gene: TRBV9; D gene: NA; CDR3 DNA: TGTGCCAGCAGCGTAGGGAGGGCATTTGGTGAAAAACTGTTTTTT; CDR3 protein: CASSVGRAFGEKLFF
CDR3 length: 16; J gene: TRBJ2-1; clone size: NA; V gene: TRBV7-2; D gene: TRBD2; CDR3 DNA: TGTGCCAGCAGCTTAGGGGGCGGGGGGGCCTTCAATGAGCAGTTCTTC; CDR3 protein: CASSLGGGGAFNEQFF
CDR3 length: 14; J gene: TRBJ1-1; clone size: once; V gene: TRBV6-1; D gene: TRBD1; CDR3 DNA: TGTGCCAGCAGTGGGACAGGGCTGAACACTGAAGCTTTCTTT; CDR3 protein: CASSGTGLNTEAFF
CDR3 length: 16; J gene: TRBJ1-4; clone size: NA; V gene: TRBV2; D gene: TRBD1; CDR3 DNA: TGTGCCAGCAGGGCAGGGGGCTGGATAAACAATGAAAAACTGTTTTTT; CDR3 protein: CASRAGGWINNEKLFF
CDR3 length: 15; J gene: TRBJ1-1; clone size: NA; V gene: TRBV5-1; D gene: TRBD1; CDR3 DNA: TGCGCCAGCAGCCCGGACAGGGCCGTTAACACTGAAGCTTTCTTT; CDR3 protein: CASSPDRAVNTEAFF
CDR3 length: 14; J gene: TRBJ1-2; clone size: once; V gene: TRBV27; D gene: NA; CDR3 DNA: TGTGCCAGCAGTTTAGGTCACCGGCGGGAGGGCTACACCTTC; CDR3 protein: CASSLGHRREGYTF
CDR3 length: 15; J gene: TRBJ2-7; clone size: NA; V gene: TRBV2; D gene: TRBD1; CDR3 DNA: TGTGCCAGCAGTGAAGCGGACAGGGGGTATTACGAGCAGTACTTC; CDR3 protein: CASSEADRGYYEQYF
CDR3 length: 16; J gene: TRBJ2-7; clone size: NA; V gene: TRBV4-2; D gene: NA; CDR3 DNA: TGTGCCAGCAGCCAAGGGACGGTGGGGCGGGACTACGAGCAGTACTTC; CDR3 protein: CASSQGTVGRDYEQYF
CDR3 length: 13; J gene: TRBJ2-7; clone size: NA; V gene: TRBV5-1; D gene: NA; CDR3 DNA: TGCGCCAGCAGCCTTGACAGGAAGCACGAGCAGTACTTC; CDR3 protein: CASSLDRKHEQYF